Listed below are T cell receptor beta chains from one sample, sequenced in a study of blood T cell repertoires in COVID-19. Assay: immunoSEQ multiplex PCR; the TCRdb copy retains only in-frame clones and omits some. Among around 40,000 clones listed, about 89% were seen once. Material for sequencing was peripheral blood. These receptors were taken from a woman in her 30s in a cohort sampled during active COVID-19. Both conserved end residues are trimmed from each CDR3. A D gene is named only where the DNA matches it firmly.

D	J	length	V	CDR3
TRBD2	TRBJ2-7	13	TRBV30	ASSRGLAGGHEQY
TRBD1	TRBJ1-1	14	TRBV18	ASSPGTGGAGTEAF
.	TRBJ2-7	12	TRBV4-1	ASSQVSLANKQY
.	TRBJ1-2	11	TRBV28	ASSFSGLYGYT
TRBD2	TRBJ2-3	18	TRBV18	ASSPLGLAGVLGEGDTQY
.	TRBJ2-3	12	TRBV24-1	ATQKSGGTDTQY
.	TRBJ2-1	12	TRBV18	ASSRTGYYNEQF
.	TRBJ2-1	9	TRBV30	AWSVQAQRF
.	TRBJ2-7	15	TRBV7-6	ASSFGGRTPRTYEQY
.	TRBJ2-1	12	TRBV28	ASNTQGGVNEQF
TRBD1	TRBJ1-2	14	TRBV3-1/TRBV3-2	ASSQAPPRDSYGYT
TRBD2	TRBJ2-1	14	TRBV11-3	ASSLRLAGGYNEQF
TRBD1	TRBJ1-1	12	TRBV11-2	ASSRGGPDTEAF
.	TRBJ1-3	13	TRBV5-4	ASSLQGTAGNTIY
.	TRBJ2-7	9	TRBV2	AVNRDYEQY
TRBD2	TRBJ2-1	12	TRBV29-1	SVASSGSVNEQF
TRBD1	TRBJ1-6	14	TRBV4-1	ASSQDPTGFNSPLH
TRBD1	TRBJ2-7	12	TRBV11-3	ASSLGDRGYEQY
.	TRBJ1-3	13	TRBV18	ASSPNGGSGNTIY
.	TRBJ1-5	13	TRBV6-5	ASSADFYSNQPQH
TRBD2	TRBJ2-7	13	TRBV5-1	ASRQRTSGSYEQY
.	TRBJ1-1	13	TRBV27	ASSSGGRENTEAF
.	TRBJ2-5	15	TRBV11-2	ASRRVRKTPDQETQY
.	TRBJ2-3	13	TRBV3-1/TRBV3-2	ASSQDQVPSDTQY
TRBD1	TRBJ2-5	12	TRBV5-6	ASSLGGRVETQY
.	TRBJ2-2	15	TRBV27	ASSNRGRQGGTGELF
TRBD1	TRBJ2-7	11	TRBV5-5	ASSRQGAYEQY
.	TRBJ2-4	11	TRBV3-1/TRBV3-2	ASSQRTLNIQY
.	TRBJ2-5	11	TRBV5-1	ATRYRAGETQY
.	TRBJ1-3	10	TRBV14	ASSQVRNTIY
TRBD2	TRBJ2-1	13	TRBV7-3	ASSASGSPYNEQF
.	TRBJ2-7	13	TRBV5-1	ASSLAQGTTYEQY
.	TRBJ1-2	14	TRBV5-5	ASSLGATDPNYGYT
TRBD1	TRBJ1-2	13	TRBV4-2	ASSRTGALGNGYT
TRBD2	TRBJ2-5	12	TRBV13	ASSLRDGRRTQY
.	TRBJ2-1	11	TRBV5-4	ASSGRDNNEQF
TRBD1	TRBJ2-7	14	TRBV5-1	ASSPREQGAGYEQY
.	TRBJ2-1	9	TRBV20-1	SASPYGEQF
TRBD2	TRBJ2-1	14	TRBV5-1	ASSLGQLSGGNEQF
.	TRBJ2-3	11	TRBV6-6	ASSYPVTDTQY
TRBD1	TRBJ2-4	12	TRBV29-1	SVARGQGKNIQY
TRBD1	TRBJ2-2	12	TRBV19	ASRGQGNTGELF
.	TRBJ2-3	12	TRBV19	ASSGRRGTDTQY
TRBD1	TRBJ1-6	12	TRBV19	ASSRDRGNSPLH
.	TRBJ2-7	10	TRBV5-4	ASSFPAGEQY
TRBD2	TRBJ2-7	13	TRBV5-4	ASSLTGTSGFEQY
TRBD1	TRBJ2-1	17	TRBV11-2	ASSLAGQGRLAEYNEQF
.	TRBJ2-5	11	TRBV6-1	ASSDFQGETQY
.	TRBJ1-1	12	TRBV6-1	ASSEGAGNTEAF
TRBD1	TRBJ2-6	17	TRBV10-3	AIALGWGQGAPGANVLT
.	TRBJ1-2	12	TRBV6-6	ASRRTQVGYGYT
.	TRBJ1-1	13	TRBV5-8	ASSFPDRPNTEAF
.	TRBJ1-4	13	TRBV27	ASSLRYQEREKLF
.	TRBJ1-2	10	TRBV11-3	ASSQQGQGYT
.	TRBJ1-5	13	TRBV7-8	ASSLAGGDNQPQH